The 6 T cell receptor beta chains below all came from one sample that was sequenced in a study of blood T cell repertoires in COVID-19. Measured with immunoSEQ multiplex PCR; TCRdb has only the in-frame clones, and not every one. The sample consists of about 300,000 clones, about 90% of them appearing once. The sequencing sample was made of PBMCs or T cells enriched from blood (not recorded which). These receptors came from a woman between 18 and 30 years old with acute COVID-19.

The chain has TRBV28 and TRBJ1-6, with D tentatively TRBD1 (5 bases). The germline gives CDR1 MDHEN, CDR2 SYDVKM. The CDR3 is 17 amino acids. V lost 10 bases and J lost 6, with 25 bases in between. As DNA, the CDR3 is TGTGCCACCCAAACAGGAGGGGCCGCTAGTGGTAATTCACCCCTCCACTTT. Its translation: CATQTGGAASGNSPLHF.

This clone has a handful of counts. This chain joins TRBV6-6 and TRBJ2-3, with TRBD2 identical over 8 bases. The CDR3 covers 21 residues. Germline CDR1 MNHNY, CDR2 SVGAGI (reference sequence). Trimming at V came to 5 bases and at J to 1 base, leaving 23 bases not matched to a gene. CDR3 sequence reads: CASSQDSVSPSGSRGTDTQYF. The CDR3 coding sequence is TGTGCCAGCAGTCAGGACTCCGTTTCCCCCAGCGGGAGCCGAGGCACAGATACGCAGTATTTT.

The chain joins TRBV12-5 to TRBJ2-7; D not certain. Germline CDR1 and CDR2: LGHNT and FRNRAP. The CDR3 loop spans 14 amino acids. V lost 6 bases and J 2 bases, leaving 14 bases between the germline ends. DNA of the CDR3: TGTGCTAGTGGCCTTATGAACACAACCTACGAGCAGTACTTC. This gives the protein CASGLMNTTYEQYF.

V is TRBV6-5 and J is TRBJ2-7; D is ambiguous. Looked up from germline, CDR1 is MNHEY and CDR2 is SVGAGI. The germline V and J ends were trimmed by 6 bases and 2 bases, with 11 bases remaining between them. This CDR3 region has 13 residues. CDR3 in amino acids: CASSPAQAYEQYF. The CDR3 DNA sequence: TGTGCCAGCAGCCCCGCTCAGGCCTACGAGCAGTACTTC.

This clone appeared a few times. The chain carries TRBV6-5 and TRBJ2-1; D remains ambiguous. The CDR3 sequence is 15 residues long. Trimming stripped 9 bases from V and 0 bases from J, with 15 bases between. Germline V gene sequence: CDR1 MNHEY, CDR2 SVGAGI. In nucleotides, the CDR3 is TGTGCCAGTATGTTGGCGGATAGCTCCTACAATGAGCAGTTCTTC. This translates into CASMLADSSYNEQFF.

The rearrangement joins TRBV28 to TRBJ2-7; TRBD2 matches 10 bases. Germline V lookup: CDR1 MDHEN, CDR2 SYDVKM. The V gene end was trimmed by 3 bases and the J gene end by 6 bases; junction bases not matched to a gene: 11. The length of the CDR3 is 16 residues. CDR3: CASSFLAGDGLGEQYF. CDR3 DNA sequence: TGTGCCAGCAGTTTCCTAGCGGGAGATGGGTTAGGCGAGCAGTACTTC.